These 8 T cell receptor beta chains came from one sample sequenced in a study of T cells in Graves' hyperthyroidism and ophthalmopathy (dated by TCRdb to the late 2010s). The library was built by means of multiplex PCR. Sequenced using an Illumina HiSeq 2000. Amplification of TCR beta CDR3 regions was carried out from RNA transcripts. A first-round RT-PCR of the TCR CDR3 used the HTBI primer set with the Qiagen OneStep RT-PCR kit. TCRdb reanalyzed the raw reads on its own, using fastp at Q25 for trimming and MiXCR for clone calling, and kept in-frame beta chains. Records with the same CDR3 protein are collapsed into one entry carrying the most frequent genes and DNA. This sample has around 620,000 distinct CDR3 sequences in its table, and around 14% of those were observed once. Together, the top ten hold less than 9% of the sample. The source material was blood. The receptors shown here come from a woman aged 18-29 years with Graves' ophthalmopathy.

This clonotype appeared many times. This chain links TRBV7-2 with TRBJ2-4; 9 bases align to TRBD1. This CDR3 has 17 amino acids. Germline lookup yields CDR1 SGHTA and CDR2 FQGNSA. The V gene end was trimmed by 1 base and the J gene end by 1 base; junction bases not matched to a gene: 5. The CDR3 DNA is TGTGCCAGCAGCTTAGGGGCAGGACAGGGGGCCAAAAACATTCAGTACTTC. It codes for CASSLGAGQGAKNIQYF.

The J gene is TRBJ1-3, the V gene TRBV28; D call uncertain. V was pared by 7 bases and J by 0 bases, with 13 bases between. Germline CDR1 and CDR2: MDHEN and SYDVKM. The CDR3 contains 15 residues. CDR3 sequence (DNA): TGTGCCAGCACCCGAGGACTGAACTCTGGAAACACCATATATTTT. This sequence encodes CASTRGLNSGNTIYF.

In its sample, this clonotype was seen many times. The genes are TRBV18 and TRBJ1-3; D is undetermined. V lost 0 bases, J lost 4 bases, and 10 bases lay in between. This CDR3 spans 15 amino acids. CDR1 and CDR2 (germline): KGHSH, LQKENI. CDR3 bases: TGTGCCAGCTCACCACCGACTTTAAGCGGAAACACCATATATTTT. Its translation: CASSPPTLSGNTIYF.

This clonotype has more than one count but fewer than ten. V gene TRBV27 combines with J gene TRBJ2-7, with no clear D. This CDR3 region has 16 residues. The ends were cut back, 6 bases at V and 0 bases at J, with 18 bases in the middle. CDR1 MNHEY and CDR2 SMNVEV come from the germline V gene (reference sequence). The CDR3 coding sequence is TGTGCCAGCAGCCCCGCCGGCCGGGTCTTCTCCTACGAGCAGTACTTC. It translates to CASSPAGRVFSYEQYF.

The chain carries TRBV30 and TRBJ2-1; D is unclear. Trimming cost V 3 bases and J 2 bases, with 14 bases left between them. Per germline, CDR1 GTSNPN and CDR2 SVGIG (reference sequence). The CDR3 sequence is 15 residues long. The CDR3 nucleotides read TGTGCCTGGAGACAACCAGGAGTAACCTACAATGAGCAGTTCTTC. This sequence encodes CAWRQPGVTYNEQFF.

This clonotype was observed at least ten times. The chain couples TRBV7-6 to TRBJ2-3; perhaps TRBD1 as D (5 bases). This CDR3 contains 15 residues. Trimming cost V 5 bases and J 4 bases, with 16 bases left between them. Germline lookup yields CDR1 SGHVS and CDR2 FNYEAQ. The CDR3 is CASSPSDSISDTQYF. DNA of the CDR3: TGTGCCAGCAGCCCATCCGACAGCATATCAGATACGCAGTATTTT.

This clonotype appeared many times. The CDR3 DNA follows: TGTGCCAGCAGGGTCGGGAGGAGCTCCTACGAGCAGTACTTC. Amino acids: CASRVGRSSYEQYF. The genes are TRBV6-1 and TRBJ2-7; TRBD2 agrees at 7 bases. V trimming: 6 bases; J trimming: 0 bases; junction bases outside the gene matches: 5. CDR1 MNHNS and CDR2 SASEGT come from the germline V gene. The CDR3 spans 14 residues.

This rearrangement joins TRBV15 to TRBJ2-3; 8 nucleotides agree with TRBD2. The CDR3 runs to 16 residues. V lost 3 bases and J lost 4; bases outside the gene matches: 9. CDR1 and CDR2 from the germline V gene are LNHNV and YYDKDF (reference sequence). The CDR3 coding sequence is TGTGCCACCAGCAGTAGAGCGGGAGTGAGGTCAGATACGCAGTATTTT. Translating gives CATSSRAGVRSDTQYF.